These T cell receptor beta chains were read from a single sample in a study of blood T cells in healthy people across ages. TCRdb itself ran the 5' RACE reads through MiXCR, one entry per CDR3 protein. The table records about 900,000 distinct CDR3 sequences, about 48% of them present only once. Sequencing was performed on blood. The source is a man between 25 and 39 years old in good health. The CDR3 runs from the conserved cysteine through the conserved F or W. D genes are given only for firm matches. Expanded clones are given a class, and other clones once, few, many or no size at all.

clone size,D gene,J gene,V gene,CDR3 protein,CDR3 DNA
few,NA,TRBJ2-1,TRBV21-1,CASSSRGGRTNNEQFF,TGTGCCAGCAGCTCACGAGGCGGGAGAACCAACAATGAGCAGTTCTTC
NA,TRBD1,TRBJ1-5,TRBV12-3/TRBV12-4,CASSLEGAGVQPQHF,TGTGCCAGCAGTTTAGAGGGGGCAGGGGTTCAGCCCCAGCATTTT
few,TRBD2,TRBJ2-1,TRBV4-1,CASSQVLAGYNEQFF,TGCGCCAGCAGCCAAGTACTAGCGGGATACAATGAGCAGTTCTTC
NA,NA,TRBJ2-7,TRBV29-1,CSVVRGAYEQYF,TGCAGCGTTGTCCGGGGTGCCTACGAGCAGTACTTC
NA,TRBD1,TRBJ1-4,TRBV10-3,CAISPGTANEKLFF,TGTGCCATCAGTCCCGGGACAGCGAATGAAAAACTGTTTTTT
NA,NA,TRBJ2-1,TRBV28,CASRQDWTPGNNEQFF,TGTGCCAGCAGGCAGGACTGGACACCGGGTAACAATGAGCAGTTCTTC
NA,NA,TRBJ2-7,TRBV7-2,CASSLAREGSHEQYF,TGTGCCAGCAGCTTAGCTCGTGAAGGGAGCCACGAGCAGTACTTC
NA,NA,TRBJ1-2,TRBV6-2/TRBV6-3,CASSYSGRVNYGYTF,TGTGCCAGCAGTTACTCCGGGAGGGTTAACTATGGCTACACCTTC
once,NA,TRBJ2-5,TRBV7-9,CASIVPQETQYF,TGTGCCAGCATCGTCCCCCAAGAGACCCAGTACTTC
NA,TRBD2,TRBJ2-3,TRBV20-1,CSARKAGATDTQYF,TGCAGTGCTAGAAAAGCGGGAGCTACAGATACGCAGTATTTT
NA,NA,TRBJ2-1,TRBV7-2,CASSYTVSSYNEQFF,TGTGCCAGCAGTTATACAGTGAGCTCCTACAATGAGCAGTTCTTC
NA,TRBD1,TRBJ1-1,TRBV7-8,CASSTRQGAGTEAFF,TGTGCCAGCAGCACGCGACAGGGGGCAGGGACTGAAGCTTTCTTT
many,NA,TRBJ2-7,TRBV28,CASSLTQAHYEQYF,TGTGCCAGCAGTTTAACACAGGCTCACTACGAGCAGTACTTC
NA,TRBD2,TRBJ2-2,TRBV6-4,CASSPTSVTGELFF,TGTGCCAGCAGCCCGACTAGCGTCACCGGGGAGCTGTTTTTT
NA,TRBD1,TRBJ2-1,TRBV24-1,CATGTGDYNEQFF,TGTGCCACCGGGACAGGGGACTACAATGAGCAGTTCTTC
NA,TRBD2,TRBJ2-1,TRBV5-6,CASSFLASGRFIDNEQFF,TGTGCCAGCAGCTTCTTGGCTAGCGGTAGGTTCATTGACAATGAGCAGTTCTTC
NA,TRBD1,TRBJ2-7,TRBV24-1,CATSGTGSYEQYF,TGTGCCACCAGCGGGACAGGTAGCTACGAGCAGTACTTC
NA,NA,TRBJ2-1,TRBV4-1,CASSQAEGTDEQFF,TGCGCCAGCAGCCAAGCTGAGGGTACGGATGAGCAGTTCTTC
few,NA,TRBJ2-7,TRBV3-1,CASSRESAYEQYF,TGTGCCAGCAGCAGGGAATCTGCCTACGAGCAGTACTTC
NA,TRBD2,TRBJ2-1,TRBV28,CASSLRALAGGHYNEQFF,TGTGCCAGCAGTTTGCGGGCCCTAGCGGGGGGACACTACAATGAGCAGTTCTTC
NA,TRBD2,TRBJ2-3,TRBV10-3,CAISEGDYISTDTQYF,TGTGCCATCAGTGAGGGGGACTACATAAGCACAGATACGCAGTATTTT
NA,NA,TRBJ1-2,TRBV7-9,CASSEGHYGYTF,TGTGCCAGTTCGGAGGGCCACTATGGCTACACCTTC
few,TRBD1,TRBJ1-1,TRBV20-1,CSATTGTDYTEAFF,TGCAGTGCAACAACCGGGACAGACTACACTGAAGCTTTCTTT
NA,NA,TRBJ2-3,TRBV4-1,CASSVGVSDTQYF,TGCGCCAGCAGCGTCGGGGTTTCGGATACGCAGTATTTT
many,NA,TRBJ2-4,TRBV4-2,CASSPVADLAKNIQYF,TGTGCCAGCAGCCCCGTAGCGGATTTAGCCAAAAACATTCAGTACTTC
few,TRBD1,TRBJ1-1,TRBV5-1,CASSAPGQGKVSAEAFF,TGCGCCAGCAGCGCTCCGGGACAGGGAAAAGTGTCTGCTGAAGCTTTCTTT
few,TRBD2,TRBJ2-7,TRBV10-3,CAISESTSGYEQYF,TGTGCCATCAGTGAGTCGACTAGCGGCTACGAGCAGTACTTC
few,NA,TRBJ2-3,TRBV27,CASSKDDRSNTQYF,TGTGCCAGCAGCAAGGATGACAGGTCGAATACGCAGTATTTT
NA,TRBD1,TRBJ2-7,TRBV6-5,CASSYLSGQGLGEQYF,TGTGCCAGCAGTTACCTGTCAGGACAGGGGTTGGGCGAGCAGTACTTC
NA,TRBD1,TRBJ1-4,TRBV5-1,CASSLGVTGGSNEKLFF,TGCGCCAGCAGCTTGGGGGTGACAGGGGGCTCTAATGAAAAACTGTTTTTT
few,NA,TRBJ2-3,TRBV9,CASSAYRESTDTQYF,TGTGCCAGCAGCGCATACAGAGAGAGCACAGATACGCAGTATTTT
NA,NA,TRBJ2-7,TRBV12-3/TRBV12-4,CASTISPEQYF,TGTGCTAGCACTATCTCCCCGGAGCAGTACTTC